The rows below give T cell receptor beta chains drawn from one sample of a study of cytomegalovirus exposure and HLA in healthy donors. Assay: immunoSEQ multiplex PCR; the TCRdb copy retains only in-frame clones and omits some. The sample holds more than 250,000 clones, 90% seen once. Sequenced: PBMCs. The receptors shown here come from a woman younger than 45 in good health and CMV-seronegative. Each CDR3 is given with its conserved first and last residue. The D gene is left open where the match is weak. Size values are once, few and many counts, or a class for expanded clones, and some rows have none.

j_gene | abundance | v_gene | d_gene | CDR3aa | CDR3nt
TRBJ2-7 | . | TRBV28 | . | CASSFPPISPGTKGEQYF | TGTGCCAGCAGTTTCCCGCCGATTTCCCCCGGGACAAAAGGGGAGCAGTACTTC
TRBJ2-3 | . | TRBV5-1 | . | CASSPGEVWDTQYF | TGCGCCAGCAGCCCGGGGGAAGTATGGGATACGCAGTATTTT
TRBJ2-5 | once | TRBV2 | . | CASSEARGGSGETQYF | TGTGCCAGCAGTGAAGCGCGAGGGGGGTCGGGGGAGACCCAGTACTTC
TRBJ1-4 | . | TRBV27 | . | CASSGRVGGGDEKLFF | TGTGCCAGCAGTGGGAGGGTTGGGGGAGGGGATGAAAAACTGTTTTTT
TRBJ2-3 | . | TRBV7-2 | TRBD1 | CASSRGTGSTDTQYF | TGTGCCAGCAGCAGAGGGACAGGGAGCACAGATACGCAGTATTTT
TRBJ2-3 | once | TRBV28 | TRBD2 | CASSLLAGSTDTQYF | TGTGCCAGCAGTTTACTAGCGGGAAGCACAGATACGCAGTATTTT
TRBJ2-7 | . | TRBV7-8 | TRBD2 | CASSARSALAGIDEQYF | TGTGCCAGCAGCGCCCGATCGGCTCTAGCGGGAATTGACGAGCAGTACTTC
TRBJ1-2 | . | TRBV28 | TRBD1 | CASSSDRDLYGYTF | TGTGCCAGCAGTTCCGACAGGGACCTCTATGGCTACACCTTC
TRBJ2-7 | once | TRBV9 | TRBD1 | CASSPRDRDYEQYF | TGTGCCAGCAGCCCCCGGGACAGGGACTACGAGCAGTACTTC
TRBJ2-7 | once | TRBV19 | . | CASKRADYYEQYF | TGTGCCAGTAAAAGGGCGGATTACTACGAGCAGTACTTC
TRBJ2-1 | . | TRBV28 | . | CASSVVGQGRWNEQFF | TGTGCCAGCAGTGTTGTAGGGCAGGGGCGTTGGAATGAGCAGTTCTTC
TRBJ2-5 | . | TRBV18 | . | CASSPDNRETQYF | TGTGCCAGCTCACCAGATAACCGGGAGACCCAGTACTTC
TRBJ1-5 | . | TRBV30 | . | CAWRRNSNQPQHF | TGTGCCTGGAGGCGGAATAGCAATCAGCCCCAGCATTTT
TRBJ1-2 | . | TRBV6-6 | . | CASSFTANYGYTF | TGTGCCAGCAGCTTTACAGCTAACTATGGCTACACCTTC
TRBJ2-2 | . | TRBV4-2 | TRBD1 | CASSSGQDHTGELFF | TGTGCCAGCAGCTCGGGACAGGATCACACCGGGGAGCTGTTTTTT
TRBJ2-3 | . | TRBV9 | TRBD2 | CASSVDSGSTDTQYF | TGTGCCAGCAGCGTAGATAGCGGGAGCACCGATACGCAGTATTTT
TRBJ1-5 | . | TRBV6-1 | TRBD1 | CAIDTGGGNQPQHF | TGTGCCATCGATACAGGGGGAGGCAATCAGCCCCAGCATTTT
TRBJ2-6 | . | TRBV27 | TRBD2 | CASSGGGGSSGANVLTF | TGTGCCAGCAGCGGGGGGGGAGGTAGCTCTGGGGCCAACGTCCTGACTTTC
TRBJ2-7 | once | TRBV27 | . | CASSLSASTYEQYF | TGTGCCAGCAGTTTATCGGCGTCTACCTACGAGCAGTACTTC
TRBJ2-2 | . | TRBV7-3 | . | CASSPRITGELFF | TGTGCCAGCAGCCCTCGGATCACCGGGGAGCTGTTTTTT
TRBJ2-5 | . | TRBV2 | TRBD2 | CASSGARLAEETQYF | TGTGCCAGCAGTGGGGCCCGACTAGCGGAAGAGACCCAGTACTTC
TRBJ2-7 | . | TRBV5-6 | TRBD2 | CASSTLGSGSYEQYF | TGTGCCAGCAGCACGCTTGGTAGCGGGTCCTACGAGCAGTACTTC
TRBJ2-1 | . | TRBV27 | TRBD2 | CASSPGLGNEQFF | TGTGCCAGCAGTCCCGGACTAGGTAATGAGCAGTTCTTC
TRBJ2-1 | . | TRBV4-2 | TRBD2 | CASSQPTSGNVVNEQFF | TGTGCCAGCAGCCAACCGACTAGCGGGAATGTCGTTAATGAGCAGTTCTTC
TRBJ1-1 | . | TRBV2 | . | CASSGLNTEAFF | TGTGCCAGTTCGGGGCTAAACACTGAAGCTTTCTTT
TRBJ2-7 | . | TRBV19 | . | CASSEGGVGYEQYF | TGTGCCAGTAGTGAGGGGGGAGTAGGCTACGAGCAGTACTTC